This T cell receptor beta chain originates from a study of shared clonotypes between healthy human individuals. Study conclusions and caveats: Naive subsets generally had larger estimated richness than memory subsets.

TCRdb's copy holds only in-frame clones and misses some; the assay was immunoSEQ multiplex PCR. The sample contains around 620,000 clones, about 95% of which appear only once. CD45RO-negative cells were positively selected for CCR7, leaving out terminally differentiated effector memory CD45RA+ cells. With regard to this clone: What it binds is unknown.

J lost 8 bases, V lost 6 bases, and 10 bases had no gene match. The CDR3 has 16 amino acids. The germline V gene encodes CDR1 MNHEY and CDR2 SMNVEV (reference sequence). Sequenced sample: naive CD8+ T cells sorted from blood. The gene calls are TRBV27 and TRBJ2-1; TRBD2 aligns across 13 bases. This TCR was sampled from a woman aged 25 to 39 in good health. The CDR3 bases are TGTGCCAGCAGCCAGACTAGCGGGAGGTTAGGGGATGAGCAGTTCTTC. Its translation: CASSQTSGRLGDEQFF.